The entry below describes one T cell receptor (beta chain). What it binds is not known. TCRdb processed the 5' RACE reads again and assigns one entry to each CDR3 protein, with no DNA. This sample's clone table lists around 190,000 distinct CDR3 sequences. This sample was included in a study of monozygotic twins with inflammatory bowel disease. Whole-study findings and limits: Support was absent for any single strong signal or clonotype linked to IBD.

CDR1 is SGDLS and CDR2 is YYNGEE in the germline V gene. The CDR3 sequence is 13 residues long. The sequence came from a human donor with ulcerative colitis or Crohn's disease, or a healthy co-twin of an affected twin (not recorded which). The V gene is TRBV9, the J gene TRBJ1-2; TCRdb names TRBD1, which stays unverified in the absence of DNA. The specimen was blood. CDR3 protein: CASSVQGAGGYTF.